The entry below gives a single T cell receptor beta chain sequence along with its context. At one end, the junction sequence differs from germline, possibly due to a read error. The CDR3 contains 14 residues. Germline loops: CDR1 SGHTA, CDR2 FQGNSA. TCRdb ran MiXCR on the 5' RACE reads and lists one entry per CDR3 protein. The data contain nearly 110,000 distinct CDR3 sequences, roughly 12% of them singletons. This sample was included in a study of T-cell memory formation after mild COVID-19. This TCR derives from an adult woman who had mild COVID-19 (a few samples of this study predate the infection). Cell type and time point are not known. The sample was PBMCs or a T cell subset sorted from them (not recorded which). The genes are TRBV7-2 and TRBJ2-1, with TRBD2 matching over 11 bases. The DNA of the CDR3 is TGTGCCAGCACCTTAGCGGGGGGGCCTGTTGAGCAGTTCTTC. It translates to CASTLAGGPVEQFF. Combining the CDR3 with reference TRBV7-2 and TRBJ2-1 gives the whole variable domain GAGVSQSPSNKVTEKGKDVELRCDPISGHTALYWYRQSLGQGLEFLIYFQGNSAPDKSGLPSDRFSAERTGGSVSTLTIQRTQQEDSAVYLCASTLAGGPVEQFFGPGTRLTVL.